A selection of T cell receptor beta chains follows, all from one sample in a study of cytomegalovirus exposure and HLA in healthy donors. Clones were sequenced by immunoSEQ multiplex PCR, and TCRdb holds only the in-frame ones, with some missing. The sample holds fewer than 250,000 clones, over 65% seen once. The sequenced sample consisted of PBMCs. The receptors originated from a man aged 35-49 years in good health and CMV-seropositive. The CDR3 runs from the conserved cysteine through the conserved F or W. The D gene is left open where the match is weak.

len	v_gene	j_gene	d_gene	CDR3nt	CDR3aa
13	TRBV29-1	TRBJ2-5	NA	TGCAGCGTTGCACAGGGCAGGCAAGAGACCCAGTACTTC	CSVAQGRQETQYF
15	TRBV6-5	TRBJ2-2	TRBD2	TGTGCCAGCAGTTACGGGAGGGGACCCACCGGGGAGCTGTTTTTT	CASSYGRGPTGELFF
16	TRBV6-6	TRBJ2-4	NA	TGTGCCAGCAGTTACTCGCGCGCCACGGCCAAAAACATTCAGTACTTC	CASSYSRATAKNIQYF
16	TRBV2	TRBJ2-5	TRBD2	TGTGCCAGCACAGGGACTAGCGGGAGGTTCCAAGAGACCCAGTACTTC	CASTGTSGRFQETQYF
15	TRBV11-2	TRBJ2-1	TRBD2	TGTGCCAGCAGCCGGACTAGCGGGAGCCACAATGAGCAGTTCTTC	CASSRTSGSHNEQFF
15	TRBV12-5	TRBJ2-2	TRBD2	TGTGCTAGTGGTTTCGGACTAGCGATGGCCGGGGAGCTGTTTTTT	CASGFGLAMAGELFF
15	TRBV19	TRBJ2-4	NA	TGTGCCAGTAGTATGGTGGGAGGGGGCAAAAACATTCAGTACTTC	CASSMVGGGKNIQYF
14	TRBV12-2	TRBJ2-7	NA	TGTGCAAGTCGCTTGGACAGGGCCCCCTACGAGCAGTACTTC	CASRLDRAPYEQYF
14	TRBV19	TRBJ2-3	TRBD1	TGTGCCAGTAGTACGCGACAGGGTGCGGATACGCAGTATTTT	CASSTRQGADTQYF
16	TRBV5-5	TRBJ1-4	TRBD1	TGTGCCAGCAGGCGAAACAGGGGGCCGGGTAATGAAAAACTGTTTTTT	CASRRNRGPGNEKLFF
14	TRBV4-1	TRBJ2-1	NA	TGCGCCAGCAGCTCCTACAGGGAGTACAATGAGCAGTTCTTC	CASSSYREYNEQFF
16	TRBV11-2	TRBJ1-6	TRBD1	TGTGCCAGCAGCTTAGAGTCAGGGGGGAATAATTCACCCCTCCACTTT	CASSLESGGNNSPLHF
15	TRBV29-1	TRBJ2-1	TRBD2	TGCAGCGCGCAGCCGGGACTAGCGGGACCGAGGGAGCAGTTCTTC	CSAQPGLAGPREQFF
17	TRBV18	TRBJ2-1	TRBD1	TGTGCCAGCTCACTTATGCAGGGGGCGAACTCCTACAATGAGCAGTTCTTC	CASSLMQGANSYNEQFF
11	TRBV6-1	TRBJ1-2	NA	TGTGCCAGCAGTGAAAGGGGGGGCTACACCTTC	CASSERGGYTF
15	TRBV25-1	TRBJ2-7	TRBD1	TGTGCCAGCAGTGCTACCGGGACAGGGAATTACGAGCAGTACTTC	CASSATGTGNYEQYF